The source of this TCR beta chain is a study of blood T cell repertoires in COVID-19. Study background: Researchers got acute and convalescent COVID-19 samples from the United States, Italy and Spain. Nucleic acid was either cDNA or gDNA, and it came from T cells, B-cell-depleted T cells, or PBMCs.

Only a few counts were recorded for this clone. Per the original data handling: Estimation of nucleated cell counts relied on the amplification of reference gene primers. Some clones are missing from TCRdb's copy, which holds only in-frame ones; the method was immunoSEQ multiplex PCR. Clone size and the V and J calls come from that table; the DNA yielded D and trimming. The table shows about 72,000 clones, with 82% occurring only once. The sequence came from a human donor in a cohort sampled during active COVID-19. The sample consisted of peripheral blood.

The chain's CDR3 is CATSRGSSGNTIYF. DNA of the CDR3: TGTGCCACCAGCAGAGGCAGCTCTGGAAACACCATATATTTT. This chain links TRBV15 with TRBJ1-3; D gene unclear. The germline V gene has CDR1 LNHNV and CDR2 YYDKDF (reference sequence). V was pared by 1 base and J by 0 bases, with 4 bases between. The CDR3 sequence is 14 residues long.